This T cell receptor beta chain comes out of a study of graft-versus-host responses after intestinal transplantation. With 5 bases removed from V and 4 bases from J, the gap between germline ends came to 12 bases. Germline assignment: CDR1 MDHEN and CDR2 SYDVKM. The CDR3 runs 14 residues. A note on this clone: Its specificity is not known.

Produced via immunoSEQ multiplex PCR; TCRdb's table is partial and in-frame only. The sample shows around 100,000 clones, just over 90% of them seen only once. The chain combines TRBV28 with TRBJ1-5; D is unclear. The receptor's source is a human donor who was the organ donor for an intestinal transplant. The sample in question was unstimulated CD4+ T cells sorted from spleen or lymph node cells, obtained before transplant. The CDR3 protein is CASSPLIINQPQHF. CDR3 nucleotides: TGTGCCAGCAGTCCCCTGATAATAAATCAGCCCCAGCATTTT.